The 26 T cell receptor beta chains given below trace back to one sample, sequenced in a study of blood T cell repertoires in COVID-19. Sequenced by immunoSEQ multiplex PCR; TCRdb stores in-frame clones only, minus some. The sample records approximately 170,000 clones, about nine tenths being singletons. The sample comprised peripheral blood. The source is a woman in her 70s with acute or convalescent COVID-19.

In the case of this clone: Germline is not matched at one junction end, which may reflect a read error. This chain uses TRBV6-5 with TRBJ1-2, with D hard to call. Germline lookup yields CDR1 MNHEY and CDR2 SVGAGI. This CDR3 comprises 13 residues. The CDR3 here is CAGRADQIYGYTF. CDR3 DNA: TGTGCCGGCAGAGCGGACCAGATCTATGGCTACACCTTC.

The chain couples TRBV6-5 to TRBJ2-2, with TRBD1 as a possible D gene (6 bases). Germline CDR1 and CDR2: MNHEY and SVGAGI. V was shortened by 6 bases and J by 3 bases, with 14 bases between the two germline ends. This CDR3 spans 15 amino acids. CDR3 bases: TGTGCCAGCAGAGACGACAGGAGATACACCGGGGAGCTGTTTTTT. Protein: CASRDDRRYTGELFF.

The rearrangement links TRBV7-9 to TRBJ1-2; no clear D. Germline V gives CDR1 SEHNR, CDR2 FQNEAQ (reference sequence). The CDR3 is made up of 17 amino acids. The germline V and J ends were trimmed by 0 bases and 0 bases, with 14 bases remaining between them. The CDR3 DNA sequence: TGTGCCAGCAGCTTAGCAGTCACTTTAAAAGCTAACTATGGCTACACCTTC. It specifies CASSLAVTLKANYGYTF.

The V gene is TRBV7-2, the J gene TRBJ1-5; TRBD1 is a possible D gene (5 bases). The V gene lost 5 bases and the J gene lost 0 bases, with 14 bases spanning the gap. The CDR3 consists of 16 residues. The germline V gene has CDR1 SGHTA and CDR2 FQGNSA. The CDR3 reads CASSLRGGFSNQPQHF. In DNA form, the CDR3 reads TGTGCCAGCAGCCTTCGGGGGGGATTTAGCAATCAGCCCCAGCATTTT.

The chain carries TRBV7-2 and TRBJ1-5, with D tentatively TRBD1 (5 bases). CDR1 is SGHTA, CDR2 FQGNSA, per germline. V dropped 7 bases and J dropped 4 bases, with 11 bases sitting between them. The CDR3 is 13 amino acids. CDR3 sequence reads: CASTPGGNQPQHF. CDR3 coding DNA: TGTGCCAGCACCCCCGGGGGGAATCAGCCCCAGCATTTT.

The chain couples TRBV6-5 to TRBJ1-1; possibly TRBD1 for D (5 bases). CDR3 length: 13 amino acids. Per the germline V gene, CDR1 is MNHEY and CDR2 is SVGAGI. Trimming stripped 2 bases from V and 3 bases from J, with 7 bases between. CDR3 sequence: CASSYGGYTEAFF. In nucleotides, the CDR3 is TGTGCCAGCAGTTACGGGGGGTACACTGAAGCTTTCTTT.

The chain combines TRBV7-3 with TRBJ2-3, with D maybe TRBD2 (6 bases). CDR3 size: 15 residues. Deletions cut 4 bases from V and 1 base from J, with 12 bases between. Looked up from germline, CDR1 is SGHTA and CDR2 is FQGTGA. The CDR3 spells CASSSGLARTDTQYF. Here the CDR3 DNA reads TGTGCCAGCAGCTCGGGACTTGCTCGCACAGATACGCAGTATTTT.

There are a few counts of this clone. The V and J genes are TRBV29-1 and TRBJ2-1, with 10 bases fitting TRBD2. J was trimmed by 7 bases and V by 4 bases; bases with no gene match: 7. The CDR3 has 14 residues. Germline V gene lookup returns CDR1 SQVTM and CDR2 ANQGSEA. Here the CDR3 reads CSVAPSGRGNEQFF. The CDR3 DNA reads TGCAGCGTTGCACCTAGCGGGAGAGGGAATGAGCAGTTCTTC.

This chain connects TRBV5-1 to TRBJ2-2; D may be TRBD2 (6 bases). V lost 3 bases, J lost 2 bases, and 11 bases lay in between. CDR1 is SGHRS and CDR2 is YFSETQ in the germline V gene. The CDR3 contains 15 residues. The CDR3 DNA sequence: TGCGCCAGCAGCTACGGAGGGATAAACACCGGGGAGCTGTTTTTT. Translating gives CASSYGGINTGELFF.

This clone was counted once. The chain recombines TRBV2 with TRBJ2-2; D ambiguous. The CDR3 spans 13 residues. V lost 3 bases to trimming and J lost 7 bases, with 9 bases between them. Germline CDR1 reads SNHLY; CDR2 reads FYNNEI. This CDR3 reads CASSDSRVGELFF. The CDR3, as DNA: TGTGCCAGCAGTGATTCGCGTGTCGGGGAGCTGTTTTTT.

The V gene is TRBV5-1, the J gene TRBJ1-4, with TRBD1 as a possible D gene (6 bases). V gave up 6 bases and J gave up 4 bases, with 13 bases separating them. The CDR3 totals 14 residues. Germline loops: CDR1 SGHRS, CDR2 YFSETQ. CDR3 region: CASKQGGFNEKLFF. DNA of the CDR3: TGCGCCAGCAAACAGGGTGGTTTTAATGAAAAACTGTTTTTT. Looking up the rest from reference TRBV5-1 and TRBJ1-4 gives the full variable domain: KAGVTQTPRYLIKTRGQQVTLSCSPISGHRSVSWYQQTPGQGLQFLFEYFSETQRNKGNFPGRFSGRQFSNSRSEMNVSTLELGDSALYLCASKQGGFNEKLFFGSGTQLSVL.

The table lists this clone with a few counts. The chain carries TRBV6-5 and TRBJ2-7, with 8 bases fitting TRBD2. This CDR3 has 13 residues. Germline V gives CDR1 MNHEY, CDR2 SVGAGI. V gave up 7 bases and J gave up 2 bases; unmatched junction bases: 4. The CDR3 spells CASKIAGPYEQYF. The CDR3 DNA follows: TGTGCCAGCAAAATAGCGGGGCCCTACGAGCAGTACTTC.

The gene calls are TRBV13 and TRBJ2-1, with 15 bases identical to TRBD2. Germline V CDR1 and CDR2: PRHDT, FYEKMQ (reference sequence). Unmatched junction bases numbered 9, after V lost 10 bases and J lost 5 bases. The CDR3 sequence is 16 residues long. The CDR3 nucleotides read TGTGCCACCTCCGGGACTAGCGGGGGGTATAACAATGAGCAGTTCTTC. Translating gives CATSGTSGGYNNEQFF.

In its sample, this clone was seen once. The chain is built from TRBV7-2 and TRBJ1-5; D call uncertain. The CDR3 contains 17 residues. Germline V gene data show CDR1 as SGHTA and CDR2 as FQGNSA. V was cut by 0 bases and J by 0 bases, with 12 bases left in between. The CDR3 sequence is CASSLARVGYSNQPQHF. CDR3 coding DNA: TGTGCCAGCAGCTTAGCGCGGGTAGGGTATAGCAATCAGCCCCAGCATTTT.

The chain employs TRBV7-2 and TRBJ2-2, with 12 bases matching TRBD2. Trimming at V came to 4 bases and at J to 7 bases, leaving 7 bases not matched to a gene. Germline CDR1 and CDR2: SGHTA and FQGNSA. This CDR3 is 16 amino acids long. CDR3 nucleotides: TGTGCCAGCAGCTACCCTAGCGGGGGGGCAAACGGGGAGCTGTTTTTT. Translating gives CASSYPSGGANGELFF.

The table lists this clone with a count of one. The V call is TRBV27, the J call TRBJ1-5, with D perhaps TRBD1 (6 bases). The V end lost 6 bases, the J end lost 0 bases, and 12 bases lay between the germline ends. This CDR3 comprises 15 residues. From germline, CDR1 is MNHEY and CDR2 SMNVEV (reference sequence). In DNA form, the CDR3 reads TGTGCCAGCAGGTCCCAGGGGCCTAGCAATCAGCCCCAGCATTTT. This gives the protein CASRSQGPSNQPQHF.

The chain links TRBV2 to TRBJ1-5, with TRBD1 matching over 7 bases. The V and J ends lost 4 bases and 3 bases, in that order; junction bases with no gene match: 3. CDR1 SNHLY and CDR2 FYNNEI come from the germline V gene. The CDR3 loop spans 14 amino acids. CDR3 in DNA: TGTGCCAGCAGTGTGACAGGGTCCAATCAGCCCCAGCATTTT. It yields the protein CASSVTGSNQPQHF.

The V gene is TRBV10-2, the J gene TRBJ1-1; a possible D gene is TRBD1 (5 bases). Germline V gene data show CDR1 as WSHSY and CDR2 as SAAADI. CDR3 size: 14 residues. V was cut by 2 bases and J by 4 bases, with 11 bases left in between. CDR3 in amino acids: CASSELRGGTEAFF. The CDR3 DNA reads as TGCGCCAGCAGTGAGCTGCGCGGGGGCACTGAAGCTTTCTTT.

This clone was counted a few times. The chain is built from TRBV12-3 or TRBV12-4 and TRBJ2-1; tentatively, D is TRBD2 (6 bases). The V and J ends lost 6 bases and 11 bases respectively, with 11 bases between them. The CDR3 is 11 amino acids. The CDR3 DNA reads as TGTGCCAGCAGCCCCGGCGGGAAGCAGTTCTTC. Residues: CASSPGGKQFF.

CDR3 nucleotide sequence: TGTGCCAGCAGCGTAGGGCCGTTGGATGAAAAACTGTTTTTT. Amino acids: CASSVGPLDEKLFF. The V call is TRBV9, the J call TRBJ1-4; no firm D call. V was cut by 0 bases and J by 6 bases, with 9 bases left in between. Germline values: CDR1 SGDLS, CDR2 YYNGEE. The CDR3 extends over 14 amino acids.

The V and J genes are TRBV19 and TRBJ1-1; D call uncertain. CDR1 and CDR2 (germline): LNHDA, SQIVND (reference sequence). The V end lost 1 base, the J end lost 8 bases, and 8 bases lay between the germline ends. This CDR3 has 12 residues. CDR3 residues: CASSIAGLEAFF. In DNA form, the CDR3 reads TGTGCCAGTAGTATAGCGGGATTGGAAGCTTTCTTT.

The chain is built from TRBV6-5 and TRBJ2-2; D unclear. Germline V gene sequence: CDR1 MNHEY, CDR2 SVGAGI. V dropped 3 bases and J dropped 6 bases, with 14 bases sitting between them. This CDR3 is 15 amino acids long. The CDR3: CASSYRPSGSGELFF. DNA of the CDR3: TGTGCCAGCAGTTATCGGCCTAGTGGTTCCGGGGAGCTGTTTTTT.

This clone was seen only once. V is TRBV7-3 and J is TRBJ2-3, with D hard to call. This CDR3 has 14 residues. Germline V gives CDR1 SGHTA, CDR2 FQGTGA. Trimming took 0 bases from V and 0 from J, leaving 4 bases between them. CDR3 nucleotide sequence: TGTGCCAGCAGCTTAACAGCTAGCACAGATACGCAGTATTTT. It is translated as CASSLTASTDTQYF.

This clone turned up a few times. The CDR3 DNA reads TGTGCCAGCAGTGGGACAGCTGGAAACACCATATATTTT. Amino acids: CASSGTAGNTIYF. The V gene is TRBV2, the J gene TRBJ1-3, with D perhaps TRBD1 (6 bases). The CDR3 has 13 amino acids. V shed 4 bases and J shed 2 bases, with 6 bases lying between them. Germline V gene sequence: CDR1 SNHLY, CDR2 FYNNEI. Supplemented by reference TRBV2 and TRBJ1-3, the full variable domain reads EPEVTQTPSHQVTQMGQEVILRCVPISNHLYFYWYRQILGQKVEFLVSFYNNEISEKSEIFDDQFSVERPDGSNFTLKIRSTKLEDSAMYFCASSGTAGNTIYFGEGSWLTVV.

The rearrangement uses TRBV7-3 and TRBJ2-1, with 8 bases fitting TRBD2. Trimming at V came to 4 bases and at J to 5 bases, leaving 7 bases not matched to a gene. The CDR3 runs 15 residues. Germline V CDR1 and CDR2: SGHTA, FQGTGA. CDR3 DNA sequence: TGTGCCAGCAGCTCCGTGCCGGGAGGGGACAATGAGCAGTTCTTC. Translating it yields CASSSVPGGDNEQFF.

The chain recombines TRBV7-8 with TRBJ1-4, with D perhaps matching TRBD1 (5 bases). V was pared by 5 bases and J by 0 bases, with 16 bases between. CDR3 size: 17 residues. In germline, CDR1 is SGHVS, CDR2 FQNEAQ. The CDR3 DNA reads as TGTGCCAGCAGCCTAGAGGGGTTGGCCTCAACTAATGAAAAACTGTTTTTT. Protein: CASSLEGLASTNEKLFF.